The 5 T cell receptor beta chains in this list originate from one sample, sequenced in a study of blood T cell repertoires in COVID-19. The table came from immunoSEQ multiplex PCR; TCRdb's copy has only in-frame clones and leaves some out. Of about 310,000 clones in the sample, around 86% were seen once. Sequencing was performed on peripheral blood. The receptor set was obtained from a man aged 45 to 65 with active or convalescent COVID-19.

The genes are TRBV19 and TRBJ1-4, with D perhaps matching TRBD1 (5 bases). Trimming cost V 7 bases and J 1 base, with 22 bases left between them. The CDR3 sequence is 18 residues long. Germline loops: CDR1 LNHDA, CDR2 SQIVND (reference sequence). CDR3 protein: CASTRKLGGLGTNEKLFF. The DNA of the CDR3 is TGTGCCAGTACCAGGAAACTCGGGGGGTTAGGAACTAATGAAAAACTGTTTTTT. Drawing the rest from reference TRBV19 and TRBJ1-4, the complete variable domain is DGGITQSPKYLFRKEGQNVTLSCEQNLNHDAMYWYRQDPGQGLRLIYYSQIVNDFQKGDIAEGYSVSREKKESFPLTVTSAQKNPTAFYLCASTRKLGGLGTNEKLFFGSGTQLSVL.

V is TRBV18 and J is TRBJ2-3, with 8 bases that match TRBD2. Trimming took 2 bases from V and 1 from J; bases not matched to a gene: 5. Germline V lookup: CDR1 KGHSH, CDR2 LQKENI. CDR3 size: 16 residues. CDR3 sequence (DNA): TGTGCCAGCTCACCAGGTAGCGGGAAAGGCACAGATACGCAGTATTTT. It specifies CASSPGSGKGTDTQYF. The full variable domain, rest sourced from reference TRBV18 and TRBJ2-3, is NAGVMQNPRHLVRRRGQEARLRCSPMKGHSHVYWYRQLPEEGLKFMVYLQKENIIDESGMPKERFSAEFPKEGPSILRIQQVVRGDSAAYFCASSPGSGKGTDTQYFGPGTRLTVL.

The rearrangement joins TRBV2 to TRBJ2-1; a weak D match, TRBD1 (6 bases). V was shortened by 6 bases and J by 0 bases, with 9 bases between the two germline ends. The CDR3 extends over 14 amino acids. Germline CDR1 reads SNHLY; CDR2 reads FYNNEI. The CDR3 protein is CASRGTSSYNEQFF. The CDR3 bases are TGTGCCAGCAGGGGGACATCCTCCTACAATGAGCAGTTCTTC.

This chain joins TRBV19 and TRBJ1-3, with a weak D call TRBD1 (5 bases). The CDR3 consists of 15 residues. V was pared by 11 bases and J by 3 bases, with 20 bases between. Per germline, CDR1 LNHDA and CDR2 SQIVND (reference sequence). The CDR3 loop reads CASGGGISVGNTIYF. CDR3 nucleotides: TGTGCCTCCGGGGGGGGAATCTCTGTTGGAAACACCATATATTTT.

The chain uses TRBV5-5 and TRBJ1-2; 9 positions agree with TRBD1. Per the germline V gene, CDR1 is SGHKS and CDR2 is YYEKEE (reference sequence). The CDR3 runs 15 residues. With 4 bases clipped from V and 5 bases from J, the junction kept 9 bases outside the gene matches. The CDR3 spells CASSPLTGGVYGYTF. In DNA, the CDR3 is TGTGCCAGCAGCCCGCTGACAGGGGGTGTTTATGGCTACACCTTC.